Listed here is a single T cell receptor beta chain. This entry belongs to a study of blood T cell repertoires in COVID-19. Looking at the study overall: Acute and convalescent COVID-19 specimens originated in the United States, Italy and Spain. The analysed material was cDNA or gDNA that came from T cells, B-cell-depleted T cells, or PBMCs.

The authors' processing: Amplification of reference gene primers provided the estimated nucleated cell counts. Sequenced by immunoSEQ multiplex PCR; TCRdb stores in-frame clones only, minus some. V, J and clone size are taken as reported in that table, and D and trimming were inferred from the DNA itself. The data contain 250,000 or so clones, roughly 80% of them singletons. CDR3 length equals 17 residues. Trimming at V came to 3 bases and at J to 6 bases, leaving 11 bases not matched to a gene. Germline CDR1 is MDHEN and CDR2 is SYDVKM. The J gene is TRBJ1-2, the V gene TRBV28; 12 bases align to TRBD1. The sequence derives from a man aged 60-69 years with acute or convalescent COVID-19. The sequencing sample was made of peripheral blood. CDR3 region: CASSFSGQGAWEDGYTF. CDR3 nucleotides: TGTGCCAGCAGTTTCTCGGGACAGGGGGCCTGGGAGGATGGCTACACCTTC.